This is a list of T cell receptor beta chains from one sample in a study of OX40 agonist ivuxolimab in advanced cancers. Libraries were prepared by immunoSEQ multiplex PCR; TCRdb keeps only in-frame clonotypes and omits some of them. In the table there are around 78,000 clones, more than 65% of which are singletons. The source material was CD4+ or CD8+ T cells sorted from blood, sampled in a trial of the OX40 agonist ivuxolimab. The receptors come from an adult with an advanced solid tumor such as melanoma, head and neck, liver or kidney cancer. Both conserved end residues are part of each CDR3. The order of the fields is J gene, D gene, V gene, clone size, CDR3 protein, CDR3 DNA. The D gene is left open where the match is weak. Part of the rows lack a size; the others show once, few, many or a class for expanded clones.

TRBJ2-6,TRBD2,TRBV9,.,CASSVESGGSGANVLTF,TGTGCCAGCAGCGTAGAATCGGGGGGCTCTGGGGCCAACGTCCTGACTTTC
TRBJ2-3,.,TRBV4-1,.,CASSTMPTSVSTDTQYF,TGCGCCAGCAGCACTATGCCCACATCAGTAAGCACAGATACGCAGTATTTT
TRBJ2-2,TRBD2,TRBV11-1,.,CASRLTSGGPGELFF,TGTGCCAGCAGACTAACTAGCGGGGGGCCCGGGGAGCTGTTTTTT
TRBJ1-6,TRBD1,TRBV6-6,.,CASSYEGQGVSPLHF,TGTGCCAGCAGTTACGAGGGACAGGGGGTCTCACCCCTCCACTTT
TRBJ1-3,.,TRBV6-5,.,CASSLTGVGATIYF,TGTGCCAGCAGTCTCACGGGGGTAGGGGCCACCATATATTTT
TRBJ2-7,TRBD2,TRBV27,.,CASSFPGGIEQYF,TGTGCCAGCAGTTTCCCCGGGGGGATCGAGCAGTACTTC
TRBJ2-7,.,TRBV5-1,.,CASSLDGRTYEQYF,TGCGCCAGCAGCTTGGACGGCAGGACCTACGAGCAGTACTTC
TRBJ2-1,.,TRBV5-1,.,CASSFGTYNEQFF,TGCGCCAGCAGCTTCGGGACTTACAATGAGCAGTTCTTC
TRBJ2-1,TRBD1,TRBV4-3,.,CASSQGDRVGNEQFF,TGCGCCAGCAGCCAAGGTGACAGGGTAGGCAATGAGCAGTTCTTC
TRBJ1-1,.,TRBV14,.,CASSRRNTEAFF,TGTGCCAGCAGCCGGAGGAACACTGAAGCTTTCTTT
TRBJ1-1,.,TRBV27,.,CASSLRGTEAFF,TGTGCCAGCAGTTTAAGGGGAACTGAAGCTTTCTTT
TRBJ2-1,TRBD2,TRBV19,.,CASSIIRLAGGPKDEQFF,TGTGCCAGTAGTATTATAAGGCTAGCGGGAGGGCCTAAGGATGAGCAGTTCTTC
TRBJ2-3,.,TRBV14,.,CASSPSGATQYF,TGTGCCAGCAGCCCGAGTGGGGCTACGCAGTATTTT
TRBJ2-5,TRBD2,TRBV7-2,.,CASSRGLAGGVQTQYF,TGTGCCAGCAGCCGGGGACTAGCGGGAGGGGTACAGACCCAGTACTTC
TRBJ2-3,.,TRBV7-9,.,CASSPTVVHTQYF,TGTGCCAGCAGCCCTACAGTGGTGCATACGCAGTATTTT
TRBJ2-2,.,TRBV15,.,CATSRGRDTGELFF,TGTGCCACCAGCAGAGGGCGGGACACCGGGGAGCTGTTTTTT
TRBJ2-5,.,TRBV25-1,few,CASSEWGGLQETQYF,TGTGCCAGCAGTGAATGGGGGGGGCTCCAAGAGACCCAGTACTTC
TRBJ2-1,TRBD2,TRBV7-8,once,CASSDSAGGLYNEQFF,TGTGCCAGCAGCGACTCGGCGGGAGGCCTCTACAATGAGCAGTTCTTC
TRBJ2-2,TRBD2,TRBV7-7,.,CASTLGTTNTGELFF,TGTGCTAGCACCCTCGGGACTACGAACACCGGGGAGCTGTTTTTT
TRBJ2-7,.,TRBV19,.,CASSLVFQSSYEQYF,TGTGCCAGTAGTCTCGTTTTCCAGTCGTCCTACGAGCAGTACTTC
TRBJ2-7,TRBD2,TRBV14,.,CASSPWSGSGYEQYF,TGTGCCAGCAGCCCTTGGAGCGGGAGTGGGTACGAGCAGTACTTC
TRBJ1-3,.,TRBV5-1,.,CASSQTGSVGSGNTIYF,TGCGCCAGCAGCCAGACCGGCTCGGTGGGCTCTGGAAACACCATATATTTT
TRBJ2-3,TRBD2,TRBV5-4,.,CASSQGLAASTDTQYF,TGTGCCAGCAGCCAGGGACTAGCGGCAAGCACAGATACGCAGTATTTT
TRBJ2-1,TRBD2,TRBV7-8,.,CASSLRTSGTTYNEQFF,TGTGCCAGCAGCCTCCGGACTAGCGGGACTACCTACAATGAGCAGTTCTTC
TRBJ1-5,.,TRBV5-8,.,CASSWINQPQHF,TGTGCCAGCAGTTGGATTAATCAGCCCCAGCATTTT
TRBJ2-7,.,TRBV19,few,CASSNRQSGQYF,TGTGCCAGTAGTAACAGACAATCCGGGCAGTACTTC
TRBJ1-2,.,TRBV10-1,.,CASSVREGTNYGYTF,TGCGCCAGCAGTGTAAGGGAGGGTACTAACTATGGCTACACCTTC
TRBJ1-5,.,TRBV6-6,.,CASRAGGLGSQPQHF,TGTGCCAGCAGGGCCGGCGGGTTGGGTAGTCAGCCCCAGCATTTT
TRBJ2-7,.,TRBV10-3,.,CAISPARGLSYEQYF,TGTGCCATCAGCCCGGCGCGGGGGCTCTCCTACGAGCAGTACTTC
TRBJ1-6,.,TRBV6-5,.,CASSYQGTANSPLHF,TGTGCCAGCAGTTACCAAGGGACGGCCAATTCACCCCTCCACTTT
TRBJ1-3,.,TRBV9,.,CASSVVGNSGNTIYF,TGTGCCAGCAGCGTAGTGGGTAACTCGGGAAACACCATATATTTT
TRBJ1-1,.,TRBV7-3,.,CASSYRSGHTEAFF,TGTGCCAGCAGTTATCGCTCGGGGCACACTGAAGCTTTCTTT
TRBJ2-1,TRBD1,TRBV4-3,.,CASSQYTGTGANEQFF,TGCGCCAGCAGCCAGTACACCGGGACAGGGGCGAATGAGCAGTTCTTC
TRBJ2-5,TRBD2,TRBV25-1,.,CASSTISGRQETQYF,TGTGCCAGCAGTACCATTAGCGGGAGGCAAGAGACCCAGTACTTC
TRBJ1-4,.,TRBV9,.,CASSGRNEKLFF,TGTGCCAGCAGCGGCAGGAATGAAAAACTGTTTTTT
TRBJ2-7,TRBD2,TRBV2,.,CASSEPSGRSKDYSYEQYF,TGTGCCAGCAGTGAACCTAGCGGGAGGTCTAAGGATTACTCCTACGAGCAGTACTTC
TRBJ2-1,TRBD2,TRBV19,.,CASSGLVRNEQFF,TGTGCCAGTAGCGGACTAGTTCGCAATGAGCAGTTCTTC
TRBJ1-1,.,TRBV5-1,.,CASRYNQGNFQAFF,TGCGCCAGCAGATACAATCAGGGCAACTTTCAAGCTTTCTTT
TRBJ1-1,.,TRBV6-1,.,CASSERGVVTEAFF,TGTGCCAGCAGTGAGAGGGGGGTTGTGACTGAAGCTTTCTTT
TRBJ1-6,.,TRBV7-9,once,CASSLVTGVMSPLHF,TGTGCCAGCAGCTTAGTTACAGGAGTAATGTCACCCCTCCACTTT
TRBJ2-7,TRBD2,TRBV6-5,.,CASSSQRERGGEQYF,TGTGCCAGCAGTTCCCAGCGGGAACGGGGGGGGGAGCAGTACTTC
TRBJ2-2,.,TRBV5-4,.,CASSSFSGGGRELFF,TGTGCCAGCAGCTCCTTTTCGGGGGGCGGGAGGGAGCTGTTTTTT
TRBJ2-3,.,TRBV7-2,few,CASSSGGTLGPDTQYF,TGTGCCAGCAGCTCGGGCGGGACTCTCGGTCCAGATACGCAGTATTTT
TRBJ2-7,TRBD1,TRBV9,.,CASSVGTGPYEQYF,TGTGCCAGCAGCGTAGGGACAGGCCCCTACGAGCAGTACTTC
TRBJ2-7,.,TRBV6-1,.,CASNSGPYEQYF,TGTGCCAGCAATTCCGGCCCCTACGAGCAGTACTTC
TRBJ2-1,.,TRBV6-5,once,CASSDRYNEQFF,TGTGCCAGCAGTGACAGATACAATGAGCAGTTCTTC
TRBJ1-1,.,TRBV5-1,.,CASSLLGGNTEAFF,TGCGCCAGCAGCCTACTTGGGGGGAACACTGAAGCTTTCTTT
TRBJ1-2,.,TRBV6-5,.,CASSRAGWNYGYTF,TGTGCCAGCAGCAGGGCTGGCTGGAACTATGGCTACACCTTC